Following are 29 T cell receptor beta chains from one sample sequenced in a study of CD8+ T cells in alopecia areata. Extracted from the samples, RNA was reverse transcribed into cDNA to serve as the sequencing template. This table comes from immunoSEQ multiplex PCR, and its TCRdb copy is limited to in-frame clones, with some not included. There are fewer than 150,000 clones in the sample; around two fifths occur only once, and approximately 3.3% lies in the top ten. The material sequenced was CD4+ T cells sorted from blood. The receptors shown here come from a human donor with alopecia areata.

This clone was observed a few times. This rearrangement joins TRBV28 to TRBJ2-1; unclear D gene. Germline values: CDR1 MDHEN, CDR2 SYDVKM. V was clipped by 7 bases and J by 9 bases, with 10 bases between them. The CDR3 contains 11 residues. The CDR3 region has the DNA TGTGCCAGCACAGAAGTTGCTGAGCAGTTCTTC. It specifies CASTEVAEQFF.

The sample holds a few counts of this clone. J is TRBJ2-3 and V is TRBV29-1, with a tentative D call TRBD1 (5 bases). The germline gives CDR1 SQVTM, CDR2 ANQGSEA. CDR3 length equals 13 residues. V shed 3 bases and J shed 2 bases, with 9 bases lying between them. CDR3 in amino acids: CSVERQLTDTQYF. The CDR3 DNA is TGCAGCGTTGAGCGACAGCTCACAGATACGCAGTATTTT.

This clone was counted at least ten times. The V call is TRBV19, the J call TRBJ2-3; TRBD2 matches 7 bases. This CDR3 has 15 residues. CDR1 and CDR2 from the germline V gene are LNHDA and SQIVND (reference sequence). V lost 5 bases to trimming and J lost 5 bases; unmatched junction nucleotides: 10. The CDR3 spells CASSHGAGAVDTQYF. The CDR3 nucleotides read TGTGCCAGTAGTCACGGCGCGGGAGCGGTAGATACGCAGTATTTT.

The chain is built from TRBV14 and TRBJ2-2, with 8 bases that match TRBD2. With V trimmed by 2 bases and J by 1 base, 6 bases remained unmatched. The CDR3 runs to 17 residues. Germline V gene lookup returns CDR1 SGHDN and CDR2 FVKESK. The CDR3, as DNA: TGTGCCAGCAGCCAAAGGTCGCTAGCGGGGAACACCGGGGAGCTGTTTTTT. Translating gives CASSQRSLAGNTGELFF.

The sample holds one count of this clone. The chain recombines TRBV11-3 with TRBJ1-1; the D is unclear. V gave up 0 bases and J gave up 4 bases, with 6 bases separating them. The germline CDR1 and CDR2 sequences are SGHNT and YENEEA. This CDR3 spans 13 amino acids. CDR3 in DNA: TGTGCCAGCAGCTTAGAAAGGCCCACTGAAGCTTTCTTT. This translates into CASSLERPTEAFF.

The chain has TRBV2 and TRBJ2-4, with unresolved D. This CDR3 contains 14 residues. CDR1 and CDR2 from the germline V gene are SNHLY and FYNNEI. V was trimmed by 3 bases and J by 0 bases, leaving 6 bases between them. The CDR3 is CASSETVAKNIQYF. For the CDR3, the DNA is TGTGCCAGCAGTGAGACTGTAGCCAAAAACATTCAGTACTTC.

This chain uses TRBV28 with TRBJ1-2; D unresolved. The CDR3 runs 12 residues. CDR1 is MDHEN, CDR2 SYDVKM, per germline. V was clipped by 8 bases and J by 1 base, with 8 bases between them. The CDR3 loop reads CASVEFNYGYTF. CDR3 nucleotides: TGTGCCAGCGTCGAATTTAACTATGGCTACACCTTC.

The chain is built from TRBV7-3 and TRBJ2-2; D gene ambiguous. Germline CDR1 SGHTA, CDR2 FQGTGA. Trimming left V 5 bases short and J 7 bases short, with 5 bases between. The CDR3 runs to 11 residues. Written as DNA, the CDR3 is TGTGCCAGCAGCCCCGGCGGGGAGCTGTTTTTT. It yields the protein CASSPGGELFF. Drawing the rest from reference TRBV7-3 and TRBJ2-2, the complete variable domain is GAGVSQTPSNKVTEKGKYVELRCDPISGHTALYWYRQSLGQGPEFLIYFQGTGAADDSGLPNDRFFAVRPEGSVSTLKIQRTERGDSAVYLCASSPGGELFFGEGSRLTVL.

The CDR3 is CASSVGRRSSYNEQFF. The CDR3 DNA reads TGTGCCAGCAGCGTAGGGCGGAGGAGCTCCTACAATGAGCAGTTCTTC. The chain employs TRBV9 and TRBJ2-1, with D perhaps matching TRBD2 (5 bases). V was clipped by 0 bases and J by 0 bases, with 10 bases between them. The germline V gene encodes CDR1 SGDLS and CDR2 YYNGEE. This CDR3 is 16 amino acids long. Drawing the rest from reference TRBV9 and TRBJ2-1, the complete variable domain is DSGVTQTPKHLITATGQRVTLRCSPRSGDLSVYWYQQSLDQGLQFLIQYYNGEERAKGNILERFSAQQFPDLHSELNLSSLELGDSALYFCASSVGRRSSYNEQFFGPGTRLTVL.

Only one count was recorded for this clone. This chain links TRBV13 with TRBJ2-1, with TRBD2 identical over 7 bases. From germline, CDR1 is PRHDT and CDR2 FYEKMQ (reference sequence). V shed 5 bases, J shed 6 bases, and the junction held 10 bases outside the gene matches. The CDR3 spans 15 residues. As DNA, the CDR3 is TGTGCCAGCAGCCAGCCCCGCGGGGGTGTCAATGAGCAGTTCTTC. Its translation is CASSQPRGGVNEQFF.

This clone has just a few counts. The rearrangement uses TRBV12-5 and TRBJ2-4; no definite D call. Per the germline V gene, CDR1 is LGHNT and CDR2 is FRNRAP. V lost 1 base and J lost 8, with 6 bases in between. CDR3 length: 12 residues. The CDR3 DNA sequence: TGTGCTAGTGGTTTGGACTATCACATTCAGTACTTC. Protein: CASGLDYHIQYF. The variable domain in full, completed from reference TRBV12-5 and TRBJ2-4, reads DARVTQTPRHKVTEMGQEVTMRCQPILGHNTVFWYRQTMMQGLELLAYFRNRAPLDDSGMPKDRFSAEMPDATLATLKIQPSEPRDSAVYFCASGLDYHIQYFGAGTRLSVL.

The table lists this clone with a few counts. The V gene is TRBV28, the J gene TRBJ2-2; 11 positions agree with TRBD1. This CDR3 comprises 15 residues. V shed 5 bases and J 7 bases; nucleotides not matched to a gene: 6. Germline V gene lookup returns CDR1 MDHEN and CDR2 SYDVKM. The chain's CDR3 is CASSRAGTGGGELFF. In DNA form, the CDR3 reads TGTGCCAGCAGTCGAGCCGGGACAGGGGGCGGGGAGCTGTTTTTT.

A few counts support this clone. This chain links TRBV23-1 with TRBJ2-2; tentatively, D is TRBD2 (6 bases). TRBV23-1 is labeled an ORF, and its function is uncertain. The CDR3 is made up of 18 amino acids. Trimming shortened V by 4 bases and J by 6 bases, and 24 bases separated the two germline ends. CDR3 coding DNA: TGCGCCAGCAGTCCGAGAGGGGAGCACGGGGGAATACCCGGGGAGCTGTTTTTT. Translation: CASSPRGEHGGIPGELFF.

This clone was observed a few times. The CDR3: CSVDLTGLNTEAFF. The CDR3 coding sequence is TGCAGCGTTGACCTGACAGGCCTGAACACTGAAGCTTTCTTT. The V gene is TRBV29-1, the J gene TRBJ1-1; maybe TRBD1 (6 bases). Deletions cut 3 bases from V and 0 bases from J, with 11 bases between. CDR3 size: 14 residues. Germline CDR1 and CDR2: SQVTM and ANQGSEA.

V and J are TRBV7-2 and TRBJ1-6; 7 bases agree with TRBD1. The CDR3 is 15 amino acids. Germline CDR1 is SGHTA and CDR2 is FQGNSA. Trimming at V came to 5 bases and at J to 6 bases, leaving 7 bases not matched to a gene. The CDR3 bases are TGTGCCAGCAGCCGGCGACAGGGCCCTAATTCACCCCTCCACTTT. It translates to CASSRRQGPNSPLHF.

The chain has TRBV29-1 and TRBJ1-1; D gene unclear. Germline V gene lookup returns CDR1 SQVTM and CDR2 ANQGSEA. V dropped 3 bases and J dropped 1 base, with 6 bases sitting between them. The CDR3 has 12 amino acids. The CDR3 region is CSVDLGNTEAFF. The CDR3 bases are TGCAGCGTTGACCTAGGGAACACTGAAGCTTTCTTT.

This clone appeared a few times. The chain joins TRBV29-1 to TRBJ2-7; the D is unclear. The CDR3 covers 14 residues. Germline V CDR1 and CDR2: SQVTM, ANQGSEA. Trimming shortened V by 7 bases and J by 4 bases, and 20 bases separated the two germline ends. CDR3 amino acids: CSGVSAPGGYEQYF. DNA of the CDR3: TGCAGCGGGGTGTCGGCCCCAGGTGGGTACGAGCAGTACTTC.

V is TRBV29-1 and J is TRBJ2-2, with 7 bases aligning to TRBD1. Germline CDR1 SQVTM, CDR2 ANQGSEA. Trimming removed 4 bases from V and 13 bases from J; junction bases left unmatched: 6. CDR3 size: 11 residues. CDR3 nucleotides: TGCAGCGTTGGGGACAGCGGTCCGCTGTTTTTT. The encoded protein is CSVGDSGPLFF.

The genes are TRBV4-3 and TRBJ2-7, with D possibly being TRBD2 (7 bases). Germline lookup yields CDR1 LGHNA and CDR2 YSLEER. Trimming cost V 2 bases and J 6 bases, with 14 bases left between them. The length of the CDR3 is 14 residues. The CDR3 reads CASSQTVGGLEQYF. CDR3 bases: TGCGCCAGCAGCCAAACGGTGGGGGGGCTCGAGCAGTACTTC.

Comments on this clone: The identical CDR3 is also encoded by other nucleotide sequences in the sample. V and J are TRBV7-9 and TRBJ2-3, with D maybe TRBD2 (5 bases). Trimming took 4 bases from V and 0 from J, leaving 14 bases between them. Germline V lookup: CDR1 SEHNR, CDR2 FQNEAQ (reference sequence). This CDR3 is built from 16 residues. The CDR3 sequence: CASSSSRGTSTDTQYF. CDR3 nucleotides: TGTGCCAGCAGCTCTAGCCGCGGAACTAGCACAGATACGCAGTATTTT.

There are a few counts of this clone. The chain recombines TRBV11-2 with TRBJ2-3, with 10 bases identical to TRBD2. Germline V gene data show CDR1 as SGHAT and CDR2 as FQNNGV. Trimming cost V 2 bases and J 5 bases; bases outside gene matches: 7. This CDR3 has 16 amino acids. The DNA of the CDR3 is TGTGCCAGCAGCTTAATGGTAGCGGGAGGATTAGATACGCAGTATTTT. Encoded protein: CASSLMVAGGLDTQYF.

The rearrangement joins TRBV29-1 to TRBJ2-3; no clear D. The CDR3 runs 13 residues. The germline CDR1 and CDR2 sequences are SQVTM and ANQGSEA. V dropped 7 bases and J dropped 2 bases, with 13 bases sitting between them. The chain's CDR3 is CSAVAGDTDTQYF. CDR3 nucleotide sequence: TGCAGCGCCGTGGCAGGCGACACAGATACGCAGTATTTT.

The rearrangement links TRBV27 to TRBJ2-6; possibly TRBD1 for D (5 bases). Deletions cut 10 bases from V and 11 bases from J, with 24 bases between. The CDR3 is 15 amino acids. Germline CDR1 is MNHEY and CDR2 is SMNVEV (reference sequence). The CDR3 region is CATSKDQGTGHVLTF. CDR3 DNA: TGTGCCACCTCGAAGGATCAGGGAACGGGCCACGTCCTGACTTTC. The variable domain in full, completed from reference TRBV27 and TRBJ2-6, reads EAQVTQNPRYLITVTGKKLTVTCSQNMNHEYMSWYRQDPGLGLRQIYYSMNVEVTDKGDVPEGYKVSRKEKRNFPLILESPSPNQTSLYFCATSKDQGTGHVLTFGAGSRLTVL.

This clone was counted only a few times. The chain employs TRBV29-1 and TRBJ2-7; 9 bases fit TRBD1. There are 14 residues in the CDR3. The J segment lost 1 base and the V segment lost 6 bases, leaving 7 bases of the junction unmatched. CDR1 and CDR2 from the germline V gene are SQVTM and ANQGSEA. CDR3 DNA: TGCAGCGTAGCCGGGACAGGGAATTCCTACGAGCAGTACTTC. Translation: CSVAGTGNSYEQYF.

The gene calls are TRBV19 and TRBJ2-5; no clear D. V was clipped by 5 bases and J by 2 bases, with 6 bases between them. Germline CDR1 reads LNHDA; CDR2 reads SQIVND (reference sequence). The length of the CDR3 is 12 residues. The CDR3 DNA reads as TGTGCCAGTAGTGGCGGTCAAGAGACCCAGTACTTC. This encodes CASSGGQETQYF.

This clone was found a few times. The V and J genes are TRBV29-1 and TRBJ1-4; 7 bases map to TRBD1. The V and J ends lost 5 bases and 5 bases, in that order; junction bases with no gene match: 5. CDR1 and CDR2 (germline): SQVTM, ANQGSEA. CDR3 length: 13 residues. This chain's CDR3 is CSVQQDRNEKLFF. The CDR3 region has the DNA TGCAGCGTTCAGCAGGACAGGAATGAAAAACTGTTTTTT.

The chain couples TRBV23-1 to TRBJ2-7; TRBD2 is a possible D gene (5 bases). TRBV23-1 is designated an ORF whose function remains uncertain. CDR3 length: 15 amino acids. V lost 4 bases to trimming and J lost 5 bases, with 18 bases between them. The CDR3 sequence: CASSPRDQRGHEQYF. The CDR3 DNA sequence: TGCGCCAGCAGTCCCCGGGATCAACGAGGCCACGAGCAGTACTTC.

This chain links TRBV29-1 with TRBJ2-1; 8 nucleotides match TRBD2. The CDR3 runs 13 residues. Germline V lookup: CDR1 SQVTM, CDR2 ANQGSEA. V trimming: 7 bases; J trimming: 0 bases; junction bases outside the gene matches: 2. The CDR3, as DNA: TGCAGCGAGCGGGGGAGCTCCTACAATGAGCAGTTCTTC. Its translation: CSERGSSYNEQFF.

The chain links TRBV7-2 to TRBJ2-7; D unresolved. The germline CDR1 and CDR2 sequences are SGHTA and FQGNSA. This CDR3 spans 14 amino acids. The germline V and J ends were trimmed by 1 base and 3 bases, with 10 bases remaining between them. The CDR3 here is CASSLGGGIYEQYF. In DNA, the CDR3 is TGTGCCAGCAGCTTAGGGGGTGGGATCTACGAGCAGTACTTC.